The text below deals with one T cell receptor (beta chain). No antigen is known for it. Germline and junction disagree at one end, which may indicate a read error. Looked up from germline, CDR1 is LNHDA and CDR2 is SQIVND (reference sequence). The CDR3 is made up of 13 amino acids. This specimen comes from a study of identical twins' blood T cells. General study results and limits: Mainly, cloneset size products determined shared clonotypes, twins included.

Libraries were made from RNA as TCR cDNA, using a modified protocol. One entry per CDR3 protein results from TCRdb running MiXCR on the 5' RACE reads. The sample records a few hundred thousand distinct CDR3 sequences, more than 25% being singletons. The chain combines TRBV19 with TRBJ1-1; no definite D call. Sequencing used PBMCs. The source of this sequence is a woman between 18 and 50 years old in good health. The CDR3 loop is CAISIWVNTEAFF. The DNA for the CDR3 is TGTGCCATTAGTATTTGGGTGAACACTGAAGCTTTCTTT.